A single sample is the source of the 8 T cell receptor beta chains below, sequenced in a study of blood T cell repertoires in COVID-19. TCRdb's table, derived via immunoSEQ multiplex PCR, lists solely in-frame clones and lacks some. The table records about 300,000 clones, approximately 85% of them present only once. Input material: peripheral blood. Receptor source: a woman aged 45-60 years with acute or convalescent COVID-19.

The rearrangement uses TRBV21-1 and TRBJ1-6; the table's D gene call, TRBD1, was not cross checked with the DNA. TRBV21-1 represents a pseudogene. The CDR3 length is 17 residues. The CDR3 loop reads CASSKADRGWDNSPLHF. CDR3 coding DNA: TGTGCCAGCAGCAAGGCCGACAGGGGGTGGGATAATTCACCCCTCCACTTT.

This clone appeared a single time. For the CDR3, the DNA is TGTGCCAGCGCCTTTGGGCCCTATCAGCCCCAGCATTTT. Protein sequence: CASAFGPYQPQHF. The chain recombines TRBV27 with TRBJ1-5, with D unresolved. CDR1 and CDR2 from the germline V gene are MNHEY and SMNVEV (reference sequence). The V gene lost 8 bases and the J gene lost 5 bases, with 13 bases spanning the gap. The CDR3 runs 13 residues.

In DNA form, the CDR3 reads TGTGCCAGCAGTTTAGACCCTTGGGAGGGCCGGCGGGAGCCCCAGCATTTT. Translated, it gives CASSLDPWEGRREPQHF. The rearrangement links TRBV28 to TRBJ1-5; D gene ambiguous. CDR3 size: 17 residues. Germline V gene data show CDR1 as MDHEN and CDR2 as SYDVKM. Trimming stripped 2 bases from V and 8 bases from J, with 22 bases between.

The chain recombines TRBV25-1 with TRBJ1-4, with D perhaps TRBD1 (5 bases). The CDR3 has 14 residues. V was trimmed by 7 bases and J by 7 bases, leaving 16 bases between them. Germline CDR1 reads MGHDK; CDR2 reads SYGVNS. The CDR3 sequence: CASTPWGVGEKLFF. The CDR3 DNA is TGTGCCAGCACCCCCTGGGGGGTAGGTGAAAAACTGTTTTTT.

This clone was recorded only once. J is TRBJ2-7 and V is TRBV18, with D possibly being TRBD1 (5 bases). Germline V gene lookup returns CDR1 KGHSH and CDR2 LQKENI. V lost 2 bases and J lost 0, with 20 bases in between. The CDR3 totals 18 residues. CDR3 sequence: CASSPTTSNRRSSYEQYF. CDR3 bases: TGTGCCAGCTCACCAACCACGTCCAACAGGAGAAGCTCCTACGAGCAGTACTTC.

This chain links TRBV10-2 with TRBJ2-1; D is ambiguous. CDR1 and CDR2 from the germline V gene are WSHSY and SAAADI. Trimming left V 2 bases short and J 9 bases short, with 8 bases between. The CDR3 is 12 amino acids. For the CDR3, the DNA is TGCGCCAGCAGTGAGCCTTGGAGTGAGCAGTTCTTC. As protein: CASSEPWSEQFF.

This chain uses TRBV13 with TRBJ2-5; TRBD1 is a possible D gene (5 bases). Trimming took off 0 bases at V and 7 bases at J, with 21 bases between the two ends. Per germline, CDR1 PRHDT and CDR2 FYEKMQ (reference sequence). The CDR3 sequence is 17 residues long. The CDR3 loop reads CASSLGRGRMGHGTQYF. For the CDR3, the DNA is TGTGCCAGCAGCTTAGGCCGCGGACGGATGGGGCATGGGACCCAGTACTTC.

The CDR3 spells CASSTGQGSYNEQFF. In DNA form, the CDR3 reads TGTGCCAGCAGCACCGGACAGGGTTCCTACAATGAGCAGTTCTTC. This chain links TRBV9 with TRBJ2-1, with 8 positions matching TRBD1. Germline lookup yields CDR1 SGDLS and CDR2 YYNGEE. Germline trimming cut 4 bases from V and 1 base from J; bases unmatched to any gene: 4. The CDR3 runs 15 residues.